This is a list of T cell receptor beta chains from one sample in a study of identical twins. TCRdb reprocessed the 5' RACE reads via MiXCR and lists one record per CDR3 protein. The table records hundreds of thousands of distinct CDR3 sequences, around 24% of them present only once. This sample was shared with a second study, whose subject was yellow fever vaccine responses in identical twins.

Sequenced input: CD4+ T cells sorted from blood. The receptors derive from a woman younger than 30 in good health. The conserved cysteine and the conserved F or W are not part of the CDR3 here. Each record gives: V gene, J gene, CDR3 protein.

V: TRBV20-1; J: TRBJ2-1; CDR3: SAPGLAGEGEQF
V: TRBV9; J: TRBJ2-2; CDR3: ASSGILAFNTGELF
V: TRBV20-1; J: TRBJ2-2; CDR3: SARDTASRANTGELF
V: TRBV12-3/TRBV12-4; J: TRBJ2-3; CDR3: ASSLATSGASDTQY
V: TRBV12-3/TRBV12-4; J: TRBJ2-1; CDR3: ASSLRTSGSGGSYNEQF
V: TRBV12-3/TRBV12-4; J: TRBJ2-2; CDR3: ASSYWGRNTGELF
V: TRBV20-1; J: TRBJ2-5; CDR3: SASGDTVPETQY
V: TRBV7-2; J: TRBJ2-1; CDR3: ASQITVTSGRNEQF
V: TRBV5-1; J: TRBJ2-5; CDR3: ASSSPGNEETQY
V: TRBV5-5; J: TRBJ2-5; CDR3: ASSSLRIQETQY
V: TRBV24-1; J: TRBJ2-2; CDR3: ATSDPPGPSNTGELF
V: TRBV5-1; J: TRBJ2-3; CDR3: ASSQGYSTDTQY
V: TRBV6-1; J: TRBJ2-2; CDR3: ASSGNRVHTGELF
V: TRBV11-2; J: TRBJ2-2; CDR3: ASSVFGLAGGSPNTGELF
V: TRBV6-1; J: TRBJ2-7; CDR3: ASSVWDGLGEQY
V: TRBV28; J: TRBJ2-5; CDR3: ASSKTSGSETQY
V: TRBV27; J: TRBJ2-7; CDR3: ASSLKQVNAYEQY
V: TRBV10-3; J: TRBJ2-5; CDR3: AISVGEQETQY
V: TRBV10-3; J: TRBJ2-5; CDR3: AISGFGTEQETQY
V: TRBV6-5; J: TRBJ2-1; CDR3: ASSYTDGSSYNEQF
V: TRBV28; J: TRBJ2-2; CDR3: ASSLGGASGELF
V: TRBV7-2; J: TRBJ1-5; CDR3: ASSFSTDQPQH
V: TRBV12-3/TRBV12-4; J: TRBJ2-7; CDR3: ASRRQDFSYEQY
V: TRBV12-3/TRBV12-4; J: TRBJ1-1; CDR3: ASSHAQGYTEAF
V: TRBV27; J: TRBJ1-5; CDR3: ASRGGRNQPQH
V: TRBV11-2; J: TRBJ2-7; CDR3: ASNDGNRFSTTYEQY
V: TRBV7-8; J: TRBJ1-6; CDR3: ASSSDSPLH
V: TRBV20-1; J: TRBJ2-1; CDR3: SARRDSAEQF
V: TRBV12-3/TRBV12-4; J: TRBJ1-1; CDR3: ASRSQGGVNTEAF
V: TRBV9; J: TRBJ2-5; CDR3: ASSKSSGGAETQY
V: TRBV4-1; J: TRBJ2-1; CDR3: ASSQAPGGPPYNEQF
V: TRBV6-1; J: TRBJ2-3; CDR3: ASSEGDGDTQY
V: TRBV2; J: TRBJ1-2; CDR3: ASSGTDSYGYT
V: TRBV5-1; J: TRBJ1-6; CDR3: ASSLAGTPNNSPLH
V: TRBV29-1; J: TRBJ2-7; CDR3: SVDRRDRGTYEQY
V: TRBV7-3; J: TRBJ2-7; CDR3: ASSLTQGPYEQY
V: TRBV14; J: TRBJ2-1; CDR3: ASSPLSTYNEQF
V: TRBV15; J: TRBJ2-4; CDR3: ATSVRTGTGTKNIQY
V: TRBV12-3/TRBV12-4; J: TRBJ1-3; CDR3: ASSFQPISGNTIY
V: TRBV12-3/TRBV12-4; J: TRBJ1-4; CDR3: ASSLTPNEKLF
V: TRBV9; J: TRBJ1-3; CDR3: ASSVAGQGRDTIY
V: TRBV2; J: TRBJ2-7; CDR3: ASSEAGEQY
V: TRBV5-1; J: TRBJ2-1; CDR3: ASSRRPLSSYNEQF
V: TRBV4-1; J: TRBJ2-7; CDR3: ASSQVWLAGVEQY
V: TRBV15; J: TRBJ1-1; CDR3: ATSPGGTGNTEAF
V: TRBV9; J: TRBJ2-1; CDR3: ASSTAARLSNNEQF